These T cell receptor beta chains were read from a single sample in a study of blood T cell repertoires in COVID-19. Method: immunoSEQ multiplex PCR; TCRdb's copy keeps in-frame clones and lacks some. The sample carries fewer than 150,000 clones, approximately 89% recorded once. Sequences were obtained from peripheral blood. These TCRs come from a human donor in a cohort sampled during active COVID-19. Each CDR3 is given with its conserved first and last residue. The D gene is left open where the match is weak. The size of a clone is reported for some rows only, either as once, few or many, or as a class for expanded clones.

NA TRBJ2-3 NA TRBV2 CASIHYGGFTDTQYF TGTGCCAGCATCCACTACGGAGGGTTCACAGATACGCAGTATTTT
once TRBJ1-1 NA TRBV30 CAWVGQLNTEAFF TGTGCCTGGGTCGGACAGCTGAACACTGAAGCTTTCTTT
NA TRBJ1-5 NA TRBV2 CASSDSGVRLPQHF TGTGCCAGCAGTGATTCGGGGGTCCGACTGCCCCAGCATTTT
NA TRBJ1-2 TRBD1 TRBV30 CAWKGQWGPYGYTF TGTGCCTGGAAGGGACAGTGGGGACCCTATGGCTACACCTTC
NA TRBJ2-3 TRBD2 TRBV24-1 CATSDFGLAESLDTQYF TGTGCCACCAGTGATTTCGGGCTAGCGGAGTCACTAGATACGCAGTATTTT
few TRBJ2-1 NA TRBV7-9 CASSSGGPHNEQFF TGTGCCAGCAGCTCCGGGGGGCCCCACAATGAGCAGTTCTTC
NA TRBJ2-5 NA TRBV4-3 CASSQGNGQETQYF TGCGCCAGCAGCCAAGGCAACGGGCAAGAGACCCAGTACTTC
once TRBJ1-1 NA TRBV7-2 CASSYDSLNTEAFF TGTGCCAGCAGCTACGACAGCCTGAACACTGAAGCTTTCTTT
NA TRBJ2-7 NA TRBV19 CASSISRGSYEQYF TGTGCCAGTAGTATTTCCAGGGGATCCTACGAGCAGTACTTC
NA TRBJ1-2 NA TRBV12-3/TRBV12-4 CASSLGTDYGYTF TGTGCCAGCAGTTTAGGGACAGACTATGGCTACACCTTC
NA TRBJ2-5 TRBD2 TRBV10-2 CASSIAGVTQTQYF TGCGCCAGCAGCATAGCGGGAGTCACTCAGACCCAGTACTTC
once TRBJ1-3 TRBD1 TRBV19 CASSRPTGGSGNTIYF TGTGCCAGTAGTAGGCCTACAGGGGGCTCTGGAAACACCATATATTTT
NA TRBJ1-2 TRBD1 TRBV11-2 CASSSGTGIYGYTF TGTGCCAGCAGCTCCGGGACAGGAATATATGGCTACACCTTC
NA TRBJ2-3 TRBD2 TRBV10-3 CAISEHPSGRGGDTQYF TGTGCCATCAGTGAGCATCCTAGCGGGAGAGGTGGAGATACGCAGTATTTT
NA TRBJ2-1 NA TRBV11-2 CASTFFPRQGNNEQFF TGTGCCAGCACCTTTTTCCCTCGGCAGGGTAACAATGAGCAGTTCTTC
few TRBJ2-7 TRBD2 TRBV19 CASSSGGGDPYEQYF TGTGCCAGTAGTAGCGGCGGGGGGGATCCCTACGAGCAGTACTTC
once TRBJ2-5 TRBD2 TRBV30 CAGGGLAGVETQYF TGTGCCGGGGGGGGACTAGCGGGAGTAGAGACCCAGTACTTC
NA TRBJ2-7 TRBD2 TRBV6-1 CASSGGLAGYSYEQYF TGTGCCAGCAGTGGTGGACTAGCGGGGTATTCCTACGAGCAGTACTTC
once TRBJ2-2 TRBD1 TRBV24-1 CATSYAPGQGEAGELFF TGTGCCACCAGCTACGCGCCGGGACAGGGGGAGGCCGGGGAGCTGTTTTTT
NA TRBJ2-3 TRBD2 TRBV14 CASSLKAGGPHTQYF TGTGCCAGCAGCCTCAAGGCGGGAGGGCCGCATACGCAGTATTTT
NA TRBJ2-1 NA TRBV5-1 CASSPHRLSGNYNEQFF TGCGCCAGCAGCCCCCACCGGCTTAGCGGCAACTACAATGAGCAGTTCTTC
NA TRBJ2-1 TRBD2 TRBV7-2 CASTRGERGGNEQFF TGTGCCAGCACACGGGGGGAGAGGGGCGGGAATGAGCAGTTCTTC
NA TRBJ1-2 TRBD1 TRBV13 CASSLGGQELGGYTF TGTGCCAGCAGCTTAGGGGGACAGGAGTTGGGAGGCTACACCTTC
NA TRBJ1-2 TRBD1 TRBV7-2 CASSFQGASYGYTF TGTGCCAGCAGCTTCCAGGGGGCGAGCTATGGCTACACCTTC
NA TRBJ1-1 NA TRBV5-1 CASSFNVANTEAFF TGCGCCAGCAGCTTTAACGTAGCGAACACTGAAGCTTTCTTT
NA TRBJ1-3 NA TRBV3-1/TRBV3-2 CASSQAGNTIYF TGTGCCAGCAGCCAGGCCGGAAACACCATATATTTT
NA TRBJ2-2 NA TRBV4-1 CASSQPGRSTGELFF TGCGCCAGCAGCCAGCCGGGGAGGTCGACCGGGGAGCTGTTTTTT
NA TRBJ1-6 NA TRBV2 CASSEGDLYSPLHF TGTGCCAGCAGTGAGGGGGACTTATATTCACCCCTCCACTTT
NA TRBJ2-5 NA TRBV6-5 CASSYQGRGGDQYF TGTGCCAGCAGTTACCAGGGGAGGGGAGGCGACCAGTACTTC
NA TRBJ1-4 TRBD1 TRBV5-5 CASSSLTGEEKLFF TGTGCCAGCAGCTCACTGACAGGGGAAGAAAAACTGTTTTTT
NA TRBJ2-5 TRBD2 TRBV11-2 CASSSRLAGKETQYF TGTGCCAGCAGCTCAAGACTAGCGGGGAAAGAGACCCAGTACTTC
NA TRBJ1-5 NA TRBV7-9 CASSPQNSNQPQHF TGTGCCAGCAGCCCGCAGAATAGCAATCAGCCCCAGCATTTT
NA TRBJ1-1 NA TRBV10-3 CAISEAPRTEAFF TGTGCCATCAGTGAAGCCCCGAGGACTGAAGCTTTCTTT
NA TRBJ1-1 NA TRBV7-6 CASSFRPPTGSKGTEAFF TGTGCCAGCAGCTTCCGGCCCCCAACGGGGTCTAAAGGCACTGAAGCTTTCTTT
NA TRBJ2-3 NA TRBV7-5 CARSLPLTGDTQYF TGTGCCAGAAGCTTACCCTTGACGGGAGATACGCAGTATTTT
NA TRBJ2-5 NA TRBV11-2 CASSPLKHLYQETQYF TGTGCCAGCAGCCCCTTGAAGCACCTGTACCAAGAGACCCAGTACTTC
few TRBJ2-3 NA TRBV4-3 CASSQDFLGVDTQYF TGCGCCAGCAGCCAAGATTTTCTGGGAGTAGATACGCAGTATTTT